This T cell receptor beta chain is from a study of cytomegalovirus exposure and HLA in healthy donors. Overall study findings and caveats: The study flagged 150 to 200 TCR beta chains as cytomegalovirus-associated.

Profiled with immunoSEQ multiplex PCR; TCRdb holds only in-frame clones, not every one. The table lists 130,000 to 150,000 clones, around 88% of them singletons. Details on this clone: The antigen is not known.

There are 18 residues in the CDR3. V was clipped by 1 base and J by 5 bases; unmatched bases: 16. From germline, CDR1 is SEHNR and CDR2 FQNEAQ (reference sequence). The chain carries TRBV7-9 and TRBJ2-5; 7 nucleotides agree with TRBD2. The sample taken for sequencing was PBMCs. The TCR was taken from a woman younger than 30 in good health and CMV-seropositive. CDR3 nucleotides: TGTGCCAGCAGCTTAGGGTTTCGGAGGGAGGGCCGGTTGGAGACCCAGTACTTC. The encoded protein is CASSLGFRREGRLETQYF. The variable domain in full, completed from reference TRBV7-9 and TRBJ2-5, reads DTGVSQNPRHKITKRGQNVTFRCDPISEHNRLYWYRQTLGQGPEFLTYFQNEAQLEKSRLLSDRFSAERPKGSFSTLEIQRTEQGDSAMYLCASSLGFRREGRLETQYFGPGTRLLVL.